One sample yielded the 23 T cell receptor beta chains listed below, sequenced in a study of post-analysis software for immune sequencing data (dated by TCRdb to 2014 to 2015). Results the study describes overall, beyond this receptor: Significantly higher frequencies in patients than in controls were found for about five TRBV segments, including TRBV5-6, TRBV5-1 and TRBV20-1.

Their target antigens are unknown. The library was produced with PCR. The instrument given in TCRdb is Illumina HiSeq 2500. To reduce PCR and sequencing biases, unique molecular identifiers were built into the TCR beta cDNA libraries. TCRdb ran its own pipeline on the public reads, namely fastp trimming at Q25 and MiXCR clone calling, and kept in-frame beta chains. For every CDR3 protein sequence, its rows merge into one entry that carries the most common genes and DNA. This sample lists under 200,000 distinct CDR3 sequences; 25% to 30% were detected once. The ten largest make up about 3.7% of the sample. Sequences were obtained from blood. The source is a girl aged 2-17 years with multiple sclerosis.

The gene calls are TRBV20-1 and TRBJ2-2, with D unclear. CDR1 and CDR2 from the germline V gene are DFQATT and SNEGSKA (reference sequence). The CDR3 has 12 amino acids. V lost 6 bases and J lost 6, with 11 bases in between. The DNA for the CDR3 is TGCAGTGCCTTCGGAGTCCCCGGGGAGCTGTTTTTT. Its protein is CSAFGVPGELFF.

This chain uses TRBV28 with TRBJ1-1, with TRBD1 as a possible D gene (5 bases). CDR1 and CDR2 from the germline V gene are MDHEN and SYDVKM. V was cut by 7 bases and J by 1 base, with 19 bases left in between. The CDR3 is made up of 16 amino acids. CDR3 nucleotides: TGTGCCAGCACCGTGGGGGGGGTCGGACGGAACACTGAAGCTTTCTTT. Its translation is CASTVGGVGRNTEAFF.

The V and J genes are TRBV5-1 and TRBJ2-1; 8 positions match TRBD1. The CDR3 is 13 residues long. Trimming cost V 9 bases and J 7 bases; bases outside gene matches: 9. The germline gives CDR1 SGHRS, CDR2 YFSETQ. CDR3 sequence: CATRQGAGNEQFF. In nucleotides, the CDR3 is TGCGCCACCCGTCAGGGGGCGGGTAATGAGCAGTTCTTC. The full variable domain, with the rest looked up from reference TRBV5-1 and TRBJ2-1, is KAGVTQTPRYLIKTRGQQVTLSCSPISGHRSVSWYQQTPGQGLQFLFEYFSETQRNKGNFPGRFSGRQFSNSRSEMNVSTLELGDSALYLCATRQGAGNEQFFGPGTRLTVL.

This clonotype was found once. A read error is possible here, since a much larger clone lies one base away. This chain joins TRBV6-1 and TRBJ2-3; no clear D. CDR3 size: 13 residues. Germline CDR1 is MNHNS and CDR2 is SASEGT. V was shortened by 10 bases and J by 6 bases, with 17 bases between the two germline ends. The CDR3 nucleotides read TGTGCCAACAACCCCCGCTTCTTGGATACGCAGTATTTT. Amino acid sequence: CANNPRFLDTQYF.

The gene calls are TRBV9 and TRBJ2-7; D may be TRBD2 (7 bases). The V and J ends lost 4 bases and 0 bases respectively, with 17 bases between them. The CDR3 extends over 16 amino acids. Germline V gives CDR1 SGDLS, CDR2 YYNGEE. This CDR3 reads CASSPGEGEYSYEQYF. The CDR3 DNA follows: TGTGCCAGCAGCCCTGGGGAGGGGGAATACTCCTACGAGCAGTACTTC.

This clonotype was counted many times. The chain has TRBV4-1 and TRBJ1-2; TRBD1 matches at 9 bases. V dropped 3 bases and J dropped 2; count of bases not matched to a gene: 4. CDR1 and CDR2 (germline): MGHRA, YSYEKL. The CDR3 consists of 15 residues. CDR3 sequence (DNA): TGCGCCAGCAGCCAGCCCGGGACAGGGAACTATGGCTACACCTTC. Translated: CASSQPGTGNYGYTF.

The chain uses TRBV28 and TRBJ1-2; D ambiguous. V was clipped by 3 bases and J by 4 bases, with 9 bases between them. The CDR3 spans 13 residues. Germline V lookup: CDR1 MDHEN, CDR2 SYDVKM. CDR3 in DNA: TGTGCCAGCAGTTTCTTCAGAGCCTATGGCTACACCTTC. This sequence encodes CASSFFRAYGYTF.

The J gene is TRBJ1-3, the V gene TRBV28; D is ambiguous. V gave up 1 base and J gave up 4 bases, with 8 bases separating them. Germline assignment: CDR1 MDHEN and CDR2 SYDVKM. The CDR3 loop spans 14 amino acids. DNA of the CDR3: TGTGCCAGCAGTTTATATAGACCGGGAAACACCATATATTTT. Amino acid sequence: CASSLYRPGNTIYF.

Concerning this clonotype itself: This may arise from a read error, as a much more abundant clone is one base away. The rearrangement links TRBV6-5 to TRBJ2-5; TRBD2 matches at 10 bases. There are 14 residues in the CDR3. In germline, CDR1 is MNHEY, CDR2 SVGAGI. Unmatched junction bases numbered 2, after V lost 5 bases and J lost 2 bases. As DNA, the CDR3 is TGTGCCAGCAGTAGCGGGGGGGGTCAAGAGACCCAGTACTTC. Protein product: CASSSGGGQETQYF.

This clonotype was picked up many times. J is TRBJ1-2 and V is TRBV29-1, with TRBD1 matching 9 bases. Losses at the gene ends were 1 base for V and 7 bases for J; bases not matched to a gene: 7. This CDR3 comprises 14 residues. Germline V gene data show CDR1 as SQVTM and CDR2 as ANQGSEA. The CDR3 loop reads CSVEGTGARLGYTF. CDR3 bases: TGCAGCGTTGAAGGGACAGGGGCCCGTCTTGGCTACACCTTC.

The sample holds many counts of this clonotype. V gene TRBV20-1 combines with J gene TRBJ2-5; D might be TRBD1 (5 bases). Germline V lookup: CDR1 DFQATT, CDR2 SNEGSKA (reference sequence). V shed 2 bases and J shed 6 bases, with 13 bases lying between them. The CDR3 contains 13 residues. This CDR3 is CSARPRAPQTQYF. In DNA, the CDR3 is TGCAGTGCTAGACCCAGGGCCCCTCAGACCCAGTACTTC.

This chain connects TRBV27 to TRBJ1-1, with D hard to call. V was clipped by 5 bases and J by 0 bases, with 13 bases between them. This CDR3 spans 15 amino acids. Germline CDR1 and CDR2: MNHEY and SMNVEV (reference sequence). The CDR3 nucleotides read TGTGCCAGCAGTCGACTACCACAGCTGAACACTGAAGCTTTCTTT. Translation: CASSRLPQLNTEAFF.

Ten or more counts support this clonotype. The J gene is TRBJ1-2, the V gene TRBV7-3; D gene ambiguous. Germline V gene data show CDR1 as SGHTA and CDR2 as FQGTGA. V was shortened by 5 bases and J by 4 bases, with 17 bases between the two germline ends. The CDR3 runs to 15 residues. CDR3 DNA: TGTGCCAGCAGCGATATACTAAAAGCGGTCTATGGCTACACCTTC. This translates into CASSDILKAVYGYTF.

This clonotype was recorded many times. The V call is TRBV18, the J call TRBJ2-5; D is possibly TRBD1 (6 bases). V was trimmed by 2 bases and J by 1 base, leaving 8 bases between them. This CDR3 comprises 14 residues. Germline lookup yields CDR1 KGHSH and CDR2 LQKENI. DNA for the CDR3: TGTGCCAGCTCACCAAGACAGGTCCAAGAGACCCAGTACTTC. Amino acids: CASSPRQVQETQYF.

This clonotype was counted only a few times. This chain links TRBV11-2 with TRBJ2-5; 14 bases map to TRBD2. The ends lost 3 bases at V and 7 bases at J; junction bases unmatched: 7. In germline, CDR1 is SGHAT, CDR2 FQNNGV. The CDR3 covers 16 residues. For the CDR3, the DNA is TGTGCCAGCAGCTTTCAAGCCGGGACTAGCGGGGGGACCCAGTACTTC. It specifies CASSFQAGTSGGTQYF. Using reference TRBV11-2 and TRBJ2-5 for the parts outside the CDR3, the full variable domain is EAGVAQSPRYKIIEKRQSVAFWCNPISGHATLYWYQQILGQGPKLLIQFQNNGVVDDSQLPKDRFSAERLKGVDSTLKIQPAKLEDSAVYLCASSFQAGTSGGTQYFGPGTRLLVL.

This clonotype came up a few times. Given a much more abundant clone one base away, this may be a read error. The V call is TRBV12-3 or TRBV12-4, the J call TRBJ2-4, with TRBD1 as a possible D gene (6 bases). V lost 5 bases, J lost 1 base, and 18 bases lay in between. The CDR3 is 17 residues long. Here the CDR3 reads CASSPNTGRLAKNIQYF. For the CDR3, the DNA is TGTGCCAGCAGTCCCAATACAGGGAGACTGGCCAAAAACATTCAGTACTTC.

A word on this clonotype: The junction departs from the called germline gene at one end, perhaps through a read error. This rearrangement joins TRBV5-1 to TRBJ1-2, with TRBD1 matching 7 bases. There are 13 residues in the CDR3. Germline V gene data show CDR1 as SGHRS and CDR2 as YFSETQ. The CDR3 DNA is TGCACCAGCAGCGGACCGACAGGGACTGGCTACACCTTC. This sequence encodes CTSSGPTGTGYTF.

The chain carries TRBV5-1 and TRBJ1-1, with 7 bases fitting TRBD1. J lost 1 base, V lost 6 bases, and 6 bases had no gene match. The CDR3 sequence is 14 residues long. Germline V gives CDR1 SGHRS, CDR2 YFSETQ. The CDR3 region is CASTKGTANTEAFF. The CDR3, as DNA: TGCGCCAGCACAAAAGGGACAGCGAACACTGAAGCTTTCTTT.

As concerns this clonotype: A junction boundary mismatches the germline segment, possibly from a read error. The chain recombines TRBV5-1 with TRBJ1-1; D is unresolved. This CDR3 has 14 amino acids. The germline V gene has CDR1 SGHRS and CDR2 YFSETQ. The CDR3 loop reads CAGSREIMNTEAFF. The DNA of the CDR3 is TGCGCCGGCAGCCGGGAGATCATGAACACTGAAGCTTTCTTT.

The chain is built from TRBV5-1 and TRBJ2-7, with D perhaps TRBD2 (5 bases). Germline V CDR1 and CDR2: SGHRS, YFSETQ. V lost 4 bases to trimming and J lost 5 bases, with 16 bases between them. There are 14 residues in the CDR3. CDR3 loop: CASSPAVGDNEQYF. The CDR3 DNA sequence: TGCGCCAGCAGCCCGGCCGTGGGAGATAACGAGCAGTACTTC.

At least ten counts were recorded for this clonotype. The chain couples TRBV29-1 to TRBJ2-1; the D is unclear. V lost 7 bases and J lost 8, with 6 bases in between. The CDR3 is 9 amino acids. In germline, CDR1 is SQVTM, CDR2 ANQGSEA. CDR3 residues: CSAGYEQFF. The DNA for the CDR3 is TGCAGCGCGGGCTATGAGCAGTTCTTC.

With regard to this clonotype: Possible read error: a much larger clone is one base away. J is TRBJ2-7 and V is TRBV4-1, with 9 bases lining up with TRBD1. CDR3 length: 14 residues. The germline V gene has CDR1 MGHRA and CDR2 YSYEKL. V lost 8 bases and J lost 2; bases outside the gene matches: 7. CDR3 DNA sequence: TGCGCCAGCTCCACACGGGACAGGGCCTACGAGCAGTACGTC. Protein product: CASSTRDRAYEQYV.

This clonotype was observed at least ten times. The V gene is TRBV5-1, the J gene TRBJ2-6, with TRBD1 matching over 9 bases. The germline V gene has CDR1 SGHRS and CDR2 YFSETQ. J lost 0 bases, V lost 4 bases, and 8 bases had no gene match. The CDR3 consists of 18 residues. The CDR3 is CASSGSGTGSSGANVLTF. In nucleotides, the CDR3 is TGCGCCAGCAGCGGTTCCGGGACAGGGAGCTCTGGGGCCAACGTCCTGACTTTC.